This TCR beta chain was found in a study of T cells in tuberculosis. Study-level background: This South African cohort compared adolescents with or without latent tuberculosis against adults with active tuberculosis. Regarding the study as a whole: GMM-specific TCRs were nearer to active tuberculosis alpha repertoires, suggesting expansion. GEM motif frequencies gave around 70% accuracy; the GMM repertoire gave approximately 90%.

As to this clone: Its antigen is undetermined.

Libraries were prepared by immunoSEQ multiplex PCR; TCRdb keeps only in-frame clonotypes and omits some of them. Among around 45,000 clones listed, approximately 94% were seen once. V was cut by 6 bases and J by 2 bases, with 16 bases left in between. Germline V gives CDR1 SGHKS, CDR2 YYEKEE (reference sequence). This CDR3 has 15 residues. The chain couples TRBV5-5 to TRBJ2-3; D perhaps matches TRBD1 (6 bases). The receptor was isolated from a donor between 10 and 29 years old with latent tuberculosis or without tuberculosis infection. Some clones in this sample may be carry-over from other donors' samples. Sequencing was carried out using PBMCs. The CDR3, as DNA: TGTGCCAGCACGTTAAGGACAGACAACACAGATACGCAGTATTTT. This gives the protein CASTLRTDNTDTQYF.